This T cell receptor beta chain was recovered during a study of memory CD4+ T cells and cytomegalovirus serostatus. Study outcomes and limitations: Median bootstrapped AUC for CMV status was roughly 0.95 originally, approximately 0.91 US-trained. Each of approximately 61 CMV-associated TCRbeta sequences occurred in one to five individuals.

The sort gate was single viable CD3+CD4+CD8-CD45RO+ cells for memory CD4+ T cells. Serum IgG to CMV pp150, pp28, p38 and p52 defined serostatus. Germline values: CDR1 SGHTA, CDR2 FQGTGA. This CDR3 is built from 14 residues. V was cut by 5 bases and J by 3 bases, with 11 bases left in between. Turning to this clone: Antigen: not known.

Assay used: immunoSEQ multiplex PCR; TCRdb lists only in-frame clones, some missing. The sample carries around 99,000 clones, 75% to 85% recorded once. The TCR originated in an adult in good health and CMV-seropositive. The rearrangement links TRBV7-3 to TRBJ2-4, with D possibly being TRBD2 (6 bases). Sequencing was performed on memory CD4+ T cells from blood. The CDR3 region is CASSPEGGKNIQYF. In nucleotides, the CDR3 is TGTGCCAGCAGCCCGGAGGGAGGCAAAAACATTCAGTACTTC.